A selection of T cell receptor beta chains follows, all from one sample in a study of blood T cell repertoires in COVID-19. Only in-frame clones appear in the TCRdb table, and some are missing; sequencing was by immunoSEQ multiplex PCR. The sample holds around 700,000 clones, about 87% seen once. Sequenced sample: peripheral blood. The origin of the receptors is a woman between 18 and 29 years old with acute or convalescent COVID-19. The CDR3 runs from the conserved cysteine through the conserved F or W. Each record gives: J gene, clone size, V gene, D gene, CDR3 length, CDR3 DNA, CDR3 protein. The D gene is left open where the match is weak. Clone size is shown for a subset of rows, as once, few, many or a class of expanded clone.

TRBJ2-7 | NA | TRBV12-1 | NA | 14 | TGTGCCAGCAGCTTTGATGGGCACTCCTACGAGCAGTACTTC | CASSFDGHSYEQYF
TRBJ1-6 | NA | TRBV6-5 | NA | 13 | TGTGCCAGCAGTCCATTCGGGAATTCACCCCTCCACTTT | CASSPFGNSPLHF
TRBJ1-3 | once | TRBV6-2/TRBV6-3 | TRBD1 | 16 | TGTGCCAGCAGCGTACAGGGGGTATTAACCGGAAACACCATATATTTT | CASSVQGVLTGNTIYF
TRBJ1-2 | NA | TRBV18 | TRBD1 | 15 | TGTGCCAGCTCACCAGCGGGACAGGGTCTAGGGGGCTACACCTTC | CASSPAGQGLGGYTF
TRBJ2-7 | NA | TRBV19 | NA | 16 | TGTGCCAGTAGTATAGTCCACCACAGGGAAGGGAACGAGCAGTACTTC | CASSIVHHREGNEQYF
TRBJ1-5 | NA | TRBV28 | TRBD1 | 15 | TGTGCCAGCAGGGAGCTGGACAGGGGCCTGCAGCCCCAGCATTTT | CASRELDRGLQPQHF
TRBJ2-5 | NA | TRBV11-2 | TRBD2 | 14 | TGTGCCAGCAGCTTGGAACGGGGGGGAGAGACCCAGTACTTC | CASSLERGGETQYF
TRBJ2-1 | NA | TRBV5-1 | NA | 14 | TGCGCCAGCAGCGTGTGGGCGCTCTACAATGAGCAGTTCTTC | CASSVWALYNEQFF
TRBJ1-2 | NA | TRBV28 | NA | 14 | TGTGCCAGCAGTTCCCGGCCCCCGGGTGGAGGCTACACCTTC | CASSSRPPGGGYTF
TRBJ2-2 | NA | TRBV9 | TRBD2 | 19 | TGTGCCAGCAGCGTAGGAAAACTAGCGGGGGGGCTAAACACCGGGGAGCTGTTTTTT | CASSVGKLAGGLNTGELFF
TRBJ1-1 | once | TRBV7-8 | NA | 15 | TGTGCCAGCAGCGCCACGACAGCGATCGGCACTGAAGCTTTCTTT | CASSATTAIGTEAFF
TRBJ1-2 | once | TRBV3-1/TRBV3-2 | NA | 15 | TGTGCCAGCAGCCAAGACAATACAGGGAGTTATGGCTACACCTTC | CASSQDNTGSYGYTF
TRBJ1-1 | NA | TRBV30 | NA | 13 | TGTGCCTGGAGCAGGGGTTCGGACACTGAAGCTTTCTTT | CAWSRGSDTEAFF
TRBJ1-2 | NA | TRBV6-5 | NA | 14 | TGTGCCAGCAGTTATGGTGCGACTAACTATGGCTACACCTTC | CASSYGATNYGYTF
TRBJ1-1 | NA | TRBV20-1 | NA | 14 | TGCAGTGCTAGTGATAGTTCCCGGAACACTGAAGCTTTCTTT | CSASDSSRNTEAFF
TRBJ2-7 | NA | TRBV19 | NA | 11 | TGTGCCAGTTCCAGCTCCTACGAGCAGTACTTC | CASSSSYEQYF
TRBJ2-7 | NA | TRBV13 | TRBD2 | 14 | TGTGCCAGCAGCCCCCGACTAGCGGGGTACGAGCAGTACTTC | CASSPRLAGYEQYF
TRBJ2-5 | NA | TRBV6-5 | NA | 14 | TGTGCCAGCAACTCACAGGGCAGCCAAGAGACCCAGTACTTC | CASNSQGSQETQYF
TRBJ1-1 | once | TRBV11-3 | NA | 18 | TGTGCCAGCAGCTTAGCCCCCCCAGGGTTCTATCCTTCCACTGAAGCTTTCTTT | CASSLAPPGFYPSTEAFF
TRBJ1-1 | NA | TRBV7-2 | NA | 15 | TGTGCCAGCAGCTTGCCAATGAGTTTCACCAATGAAGCTTTCTTT | CASSLPMSFTNEAFF
TRBJ1-4 | NA | TRBV7-9 | TRBD1 | 14 | TGTGCCAGCAGCTTACGGGACAGCGATGAAAAACTGTTTTTT | CASSLRDSDEKLFF
TRBJ1-1 | few | TRBV29-1 | NA | 11 | TGCAGCGTTGGCAGGAACACTGAAGCTTTCTTT | CSVGRNTEAFF
TRBJ2-2 | NA | TRBV10-3 | TRBD2 | 16 | TGTGCCATCAGTGAAGGTAGCGGGGCTTCAATCGGGGAGCTGTTTTTT | CAISEGSGASIGELFF
TRBJ1-6 | NA | TRBV27 | NA | 13 | TGTGCCAGTCGAACAGGGTTTGCCTCACCCCTCCACTTT | CASRTGFASPLHF
TRBJ2-3 | NA | TRBV6-5 | NA | 13 | TGTGCCAGCAGTTCCCAAATCACAGATACGCAGTATTTT | CASSSQITDTQYF
TRBJ1-1 | NA | TRBV28 | NA | 15 | TGTGCCAGCAGTACTCTAGGTGGCGGGTACACTGAAGCTTTCTTT | CASSTLGGGYTEAFF
TRBJ2-1 | NA | TRBV3-1/TRBV3-2 | NA | 12 | TGTGCCAGCAAGAGGGTGGGAAATGAGCAGTTCTTC | CASKRVGNEQFF
TRBJ2-2 | NA | TRBV9 | NA | 16 | TGTGCCAGCAGCCTAGCTGGAGCGGCGAACACCGGGGAGCTGTTTTTT | CASSLAGAANTGELFF
TRBJ1-2 | NA | TRBV28 | TRBD1 | 12 | TGTGCCAGCTCCGGGACAGCCTATGGCTACACCTTC | CASSGTAYGYTF
TRBJ2-7 | NA | TRBV6-6 | TRBD2 | 16 | TGTGCCAGCAGTTACACTTCGACTAGCGGGGGGTACGAGCAGTATTTC | CASSYTSTSGGYEQYF
TRBJ1-1 | NA | TRBV4-2 | NA | 16 | TGTGCCAGCAGCCAAGAAGGGGGAAGGGATAACACTGAAGCTTTCTTT | CASSQEGGRDNTEAFF
TRBJ2-3 | NA | TRBV4-1 | TRBD2 | 17 | TGCGCCAGCAGTCAGCGCGGGGGAGCGGGGGGCTCAGATACGCAGTATTTT | CASSQRGGAGGSDTQYF
TRBJ2-2 | NA | TRBV9 | NA | 15 | TGTGCCAGCAGCGTAGCAGACAGCGCACACGGGGAGCTGTTTTTT | CASSVADSAHGELFF
TRBJ1-1 | NA | TRBV18 | NA | 16 | TGTGCCAGCTCACCAGTTGGAGCGGAGGGGAACACTGAAGCTTTCTTT | CASSPVGAEGNTEAFF
TRBJ2-2 | NA | TRBV6-6 | NA | 19 | TGTGCCAGCAGTCCGCCGAGGGAGTGGACTAAAACAAACACCGGGGAGCTGTTTTTT | CASSPPREWTKTNTGELFF
TRBJ2-1 | NA | TRBV29-1 | NA | 14 | TGCAGCGCCGAGGGGCGGGGAGTCTACAATGAGCAGTTCTTC | CSAEGRGVYNEQFF
TRBJ2-7 | NA | TRBV5-1 | TRBD1 | 14 | TGCGCCAGCAGCTCGGGGGACAGGGGGTACGAGCAGTACTTC | CASSSGDRGYEQYF
TRBJ2-1 | once | TRBV7-8 | TRBD2 | 19 | TGTGCCAGCAGCTTAGAATTGCTAGCGGGGGGGCTGGCCTACAATGAGCAGTTCTTC | CASSLELLAGGLAYNEQFF
TRBJ1-3 | NA | TRBV30 | TRBD1 | 16 | TGTGCCTGGAGTCCAAACCAGGGGGCCCCCTCAAACACCATATATTTT | CAWSPNQGAPSNTIYF
TRBJ2-7 | NA | TRBV11-1 | TRBD1 | 13 | TGTGCCAGCTGGGACAGGTTCCCCTACGAGCAGTACTTC | CASWDRFPYEQYF
TRBJ1-6 | NA | TRBV7-9 | NA | 14 | TGTGCCAGCAGCCAAGCTATCGGAGATTCACCCCTCCACTTT | CASSQAIGDSPLHF
TRBJ2-3 | NA | TRBV5-8 | TRBD2 | 15 | TGTGCCAGCAGCACCGGACTAGCCGGTACAGATACGCAGTATTTT | CASSTGLAGTDTQYF
TRBJ2-7 | NA | TRBV12-5 | TRBD1 | 15 | TGTGCTAGTGGTGAGGGACAGGGGGCCACCTACGAGCAGTACTTC | CASGEGQGATYEQYF
TRBJ1-1 | NA | TRBV20-1 | NA | 11 | TGCAGTGCTAGCGAGGTAGCTGAAGCTTTCTTT | CSASEVAEAFF
TRBJ1-2 | NA | TRBV7-2 | NA | 16 | TGTGCCAGCAGCGATCTTCCGGGACTCAGAGAACATGGCTACACCTTC | CASSDLPGLREHGYTF
TRBJ1-5 | NA | TRBV19 | NA | 9 | TGTGCCACCGGTCAGCCCCAGCATTTT | CATGQPQHF
TRBJ2-5 | NA | TRBV2 | NA | 14 | TGTGCCAGCAGTGAGAGTAGGGGTCGGGAGACCCAGTACTTC | CASSESRGRETQYF
TRBJ2-1 | once | TRBV7-2 | TRBD1 | 15 | TGTGCCAGCAGCTATGGACAGGGGAGCTACAATGAGCAGTTCTTC | CASSYGQGSYNEQFF
TRBJ1-1 | NA | TRBV6-5 | NA | 13 | TGTGCCAGCCCCCGAAGGGGTCACACTGAAGCTTTCTTT | CASPRRGHTEAFF
TRBJ1-4 | once | TRBV7-9 | TRBD1 | 14 | TGTGCCAGCAGCTGGGGACAGGGCGGAGAAAAACTGTTTTTT | CASSWGQGGEKLFF
TRBJ2-1 | NA | TRBV6-4 | TRBD2 | 15 | TGTGCCAGCAGTGAAGGGACTAGCGGGGAGAATGAGCAGTTCTTC | CASSEGTSGENEQFF
TRBJ2-1 | NA | TRBV2 | NA | 15 | TGTGCCAGCCAACCAGGGGCGATATCTTACAATGAGCAGTTCTTC | CASQPGAISYNEQFF